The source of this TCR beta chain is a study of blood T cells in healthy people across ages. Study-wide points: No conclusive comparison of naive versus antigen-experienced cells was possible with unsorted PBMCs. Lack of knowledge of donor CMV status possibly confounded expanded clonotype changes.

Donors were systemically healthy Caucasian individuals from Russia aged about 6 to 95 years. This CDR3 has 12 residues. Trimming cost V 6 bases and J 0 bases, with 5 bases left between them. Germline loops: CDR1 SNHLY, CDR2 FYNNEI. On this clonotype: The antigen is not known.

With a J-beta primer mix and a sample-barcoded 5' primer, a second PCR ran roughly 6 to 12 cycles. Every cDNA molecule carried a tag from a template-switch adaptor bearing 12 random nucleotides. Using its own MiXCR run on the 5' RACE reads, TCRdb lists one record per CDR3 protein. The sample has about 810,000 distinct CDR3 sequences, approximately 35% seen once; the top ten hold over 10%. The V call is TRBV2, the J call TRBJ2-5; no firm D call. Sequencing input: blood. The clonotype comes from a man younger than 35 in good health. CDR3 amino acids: CASRLHQETQYF. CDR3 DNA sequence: TGTGCCAGCAGACTCCACCAAGAGACCCAGTACTTC.